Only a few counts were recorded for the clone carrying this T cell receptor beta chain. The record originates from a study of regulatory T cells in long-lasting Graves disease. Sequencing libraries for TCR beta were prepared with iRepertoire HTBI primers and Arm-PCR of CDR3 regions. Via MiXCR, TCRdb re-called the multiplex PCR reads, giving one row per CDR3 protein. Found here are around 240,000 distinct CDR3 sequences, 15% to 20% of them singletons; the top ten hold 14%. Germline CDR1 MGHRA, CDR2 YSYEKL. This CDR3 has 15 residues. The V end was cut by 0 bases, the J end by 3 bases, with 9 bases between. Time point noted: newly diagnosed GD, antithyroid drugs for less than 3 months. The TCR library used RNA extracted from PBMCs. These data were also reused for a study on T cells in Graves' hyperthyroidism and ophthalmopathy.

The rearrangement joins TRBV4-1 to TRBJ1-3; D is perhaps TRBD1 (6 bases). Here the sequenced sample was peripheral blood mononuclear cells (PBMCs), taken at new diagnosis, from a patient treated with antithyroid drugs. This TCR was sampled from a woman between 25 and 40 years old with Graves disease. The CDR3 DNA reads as TGCGCCAGCAGCCAAGAGGGGGCGCTTGGAAACACCATATATTTT. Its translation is CASSQEGALGNTIYF.